Listed here are 3 T cell receptor beta chains from one sample, sequenced in a study of T-cell reconstitution after alpha-beta-depleted transplantation in children. Unique molecular identifiers were built into the TCRbeta library. MiXCR, run by TCRdb on the PCR reads, gives a single entry per CDR3 protein. The sample holds about 540,000 distinct CDR3 sequences, about 18% seen once. The sample here was PBMCs from the stem cell graft donor, taken from the stem cell graft. Receptor source: a human donor who donated a stem cell graft to a child with acute lymphoblastic leukemia.

This clonotype was seen at least ten times. The chain combines TRBV19 with TRBJ1-2; D is uncertain. V was cut by 8 bases and J by 8 bases, with 9 bases left in between. This CDR3 comprises 10 residues. Per the germline V gene, CDR1 is LNHDA and CDR2 is SQIVND (reference sequence). The CDR3 nucleotides read TGTGCCAGTTCAGGTGGAGGCTACACCTTC. Translating it yields CASSGGGYTF.

This clonotype came up a few times. The chain uses TRBV30 and TRBJ2-7; a possible D gene is TRBD1 (6 bases). V shed 6 bases and J shed 0 bases, with 15 bases lying between them. Germline CDR1 GTSNPN, CDR2 SVGIG (reference sequence). This CDR3 is 14 amino acids long. For the CDR3, the DNA is TGTGCCTGCACAGGACAGCTCCACTCCTACGAGCAGTACTTC. Its protein is CACTGQLHSYEQYF.

This chain uses TRBV7-9 with TRBJ2-7; 7 nucleotides line up with TRBD1. J lost 4 bases, V lost 0 bases, and 3 bases had no gene match. CDR1 is SEHNR and CDR2 is FQNEAQ in the germline V gene (reference sequence). The CDR3 consists of 14 residues. CDR3 sequence: CASSLAGTEYEQYF. The CDR3 DNA reads as TGTGCCAGCAGCTTAGCGGGGACAGAGTACGAGCAGTACTTC. Full variable domain (outside the CDR3, taken from reference TRBV7-9 and TRBJ2-7): DTGVSQNPRHKITKRGQNVTFRCDPISEHNRLYWYRQTLGQGPEFLTYFQNEAQLEKSRLLSDRFSAERPKGSFSTLEIQRTEQGDSAMYLCASSLAGTEYEQYFGPGTRLTVT.